The clone carrying this TCR beta chain showed up many times. This specimen belongs to a study of OX40 agonist ivuxolimab in advanced cancers. Between the trimmed V and J ends, which lost 1 base and 1 base, there was a span of 3 bases. The CDR3 runs to 13 residues. Germline lookup yields CDR1 SGDLS and CDR2 YYNGEE. The method was immunoSEQ multiplex PCR; TCRdb's version includes in-frame clones alone and lacks a portion of them. The repertoire holds approximately 46,000 clones, with about 87% as singletons. This specimen consisted of CD4+ or CD8+ T cells sorted from blood, obtained in a trial of the OX40 agonist ivuxolimab. This clonotype originated in an adult with an advanced solid tumor such as melanoma, head and neck, liver or kidney cancer. The chain uses TRBV9 and TRBJ2-1; D unresolved. For the CDR3, the DNA is TGTGCCAGCAGCGTACAATCCTACAATGAGCAGTTCTTC. As protein: CASSVQSYNEQFF.